This T cell receptor beta chain comes out of a study of beta chain features in type 1 diabetes. Concerning this clone itself: Its cognate antigen is unknown.

The CDR3 contains 14 residues. CDR1 is MDHEN, CDR2 SYDVKM, per germline. Whole-study results and caveats: Among patients with Type 1 diabetes, TCRB CDR3s were moderately but significantly shorter in every one of the four CD4+ subsets.

The whole isolated RNA underwent reverse transcription, so sequencing captured expressed TCRB transcripts. Repertoires were generated with immunoSEQ multiplex PCR, while TCRdb's copy carries only in-frame clones and drops some. The repertoire holds 330,000 or so clones, with over 10% as singletons. Input material: naive CD4+ T cells from blood. The receptor comes from a woman under 30 with type 1 diabetes. The genes are TRBV28 and TRBJ2-5; 7 nucleotides align to TRBD2. The DNA end favors TRBJ2-7, so the J call may be wrong. CDR3 nucleotides: TGTGCCAGCAGACCAGGCGGGAGCTCCTACGAGCAGTACTTC. Translated, it gives CASRPGGSSYEQYF.